The entry below gives a single TCR beta chain sequence along with its context. No antigen is known for it. This is likely a read error, given that the CDR3 carries no conserved phenylalanine or tryptophan at its end. TCRdb reprocessed the PCR reads via MiXCR and lists one record per CDR3 protein. The sample consists of roughly 630,000 distinct CDR3 sequences, about 25% of them appearing once. These data are taken from a study of molecular identifiers for immune sequencing clone quantification. Background on the study: In replicates, RNA from around 20,000 or 100,000 naive CD8 cells was divided five ways and four parts were sequenced.

Points from the study as a whole: Jurkat TCR RNA spiked in from one cell reportedly remained identifiable amid around 1 million naive cells. Clones above 20 RNA copies held over 98% of effector molecules, under 1% in naive cells.

The V gene's germline CDR1 is SGHKS and CDR2 YYEKEE (reference sequence). The length of the CDR3 is 15 residues. V was trimmed by 3 bases and J by 0 bases, leaving 9 bases between them. This rearrangement joins TRBV5-5 to TRBJ2-2; possibly TRBD1 or TRBD2 for D (5 bases each). Material for sequencing was naive CD8+ T cells from blood, with Jurkat cell RNA spiked in. Subset defined: FACS-sorted CD8+CD4-CCR7+CD45RA+ naive T cells. The TCR originated in a human donor in good health. Some libraries in this study had Jurkat cell RNA spiked in. CDR3 in DNA: TGTGCCAGCAGCTGGGGACGGCCGAACACCGGGGAGCTGTTTCTT. As protein: CASSWGRPNTGELFL.